This TCR beta chain came from a study of shared clonotypes between healthy human individuals. Study-wide findings and caveats: Expectations were that clonotype sharing among donors would be affected by sequencing depth.

The data were produced by immunoSEQ multiplex PCR, yet TCRdb's version contains in-frame clones alone and is incomplete. The sample has around 700,000 clones; more than 70% are singletons. Remarks on this clone: Antigen specificity is unknown.

This CDR3 region has 17 residues. Trimming removed 2 bases at V and 5 bases at J, with 21 bases between. CDR1 and CDR2 from the germline V gene are MNHEY and SMNVEV (reference sequence). The sample taken for sequencing was memory CD4+ T cells sorted from blood. As to subset: CD45RA-negative fraction. This rearrangement joins TRBV27 to TRBJ2-5; a weak D match, TRBD2 (7 bases). The source of this sequence is a young woman in good health. The CDR3 loop is CASSLLGGDSQVETQYF. As DNA, the CDR3 is TGTGCCAGCAGTTTACTAGGGGGGGACTCTCAGGTGGAGACCCAGTACTTC.